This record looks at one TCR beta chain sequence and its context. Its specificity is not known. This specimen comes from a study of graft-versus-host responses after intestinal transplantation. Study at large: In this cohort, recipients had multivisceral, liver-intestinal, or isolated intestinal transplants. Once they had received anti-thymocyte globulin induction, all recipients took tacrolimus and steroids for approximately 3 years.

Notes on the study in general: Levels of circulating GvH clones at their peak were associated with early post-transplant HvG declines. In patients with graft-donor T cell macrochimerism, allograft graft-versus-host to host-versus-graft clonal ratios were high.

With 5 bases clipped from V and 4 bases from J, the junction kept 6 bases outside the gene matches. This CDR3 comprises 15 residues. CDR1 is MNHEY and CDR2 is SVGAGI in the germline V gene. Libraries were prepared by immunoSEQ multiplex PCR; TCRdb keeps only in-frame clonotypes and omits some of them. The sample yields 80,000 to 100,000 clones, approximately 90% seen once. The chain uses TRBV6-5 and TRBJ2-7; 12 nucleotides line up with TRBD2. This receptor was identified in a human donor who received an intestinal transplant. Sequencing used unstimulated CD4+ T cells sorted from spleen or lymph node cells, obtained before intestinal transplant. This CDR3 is CASSNHLAGGYEQYF. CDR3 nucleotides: TGTGCCAGCAGTAACCATCTAGCGGGGGGGTACGAGCAGTACTTC.